This T cell receptor beta chain was sequenced during a study of blood T cell repertoires in COVID-19. Study-wide background: There were acute and convalescent COVID-19 samples, and they came from the United States, Italy and Spain.

Generated by immunoSEQ multiplex PCR, the TCRdb table keeps only in-frame clones and is missing some. The sample includes under 300,000 clones, around 81% of them seen just once. Trimming stripped 6 bases from V and 1 base from J, with 9 bases between. In germline, CDR1 is MNHEY, CDR2 SMNVEV (reference sequence). This CDR3 has 13 residues. The sample taken for sequencing was peripheral blood. The receptor was isolated from a woman aged 60-75 years with active or convalescent COVID-19. This chain uses TRBV27 with TRBJ1-1; D uncertain. This chain's CDR3 is CASRGGPNTEAFF. CDR3 nucleotides: TGTGCCAGCAGGGGAGGGCCGAACACTGAAGCTTTCTTT.